The sequence of this T cell receptor (beta chain) was determined in a study of cytomegalovirus exposure and HLA in healthy donors. Researchers ran the PCR with 60 Vbeta and 13 Jbeta primers. Sequencing was performed with immunoSEQ multiplex PCR; in TCRdb, only in-frame clones are kept and a portion is missing. The table lists more than 110,000 clones, around 79% of them singletons. Germline values: CDR1 SGHVS, CDR2 FQNEAQ. CDR3 length equals 16 residues. The V end lost 1 base, the J end lost 6 bases, and 13 bases lay between the germline ends. The sample taken for sequencing was PBMCs. V and J are TRBV7-8 and TRBJ1-6; D may be TRBD1 (5 bases). The sequence was collected from a woman between 50 and 59 years old in good health and CMV-seropositive. The CDR3 DNA reads as TGTGCCAGCAGCTTAGTAGGCAGGGCCTCTAATTCACCCCTCCACTTT. Residues: CASSLVGRASNSPLHF.